Presented here are 29 T cell receptor beta chains from one specimen sequenced in a study of T cells after yellow fever vaccination. TCRdb reanalysed the 5' RACE reads using MiXCR and keeps one entry per CDR3 protein. The sample includes some 300,000 distinct CDR3 sequences, roughly 3.5% seen only once; the top ten take 23%. Here the sequenced sample was PBMCs, taken on the day of the yellow fever booster vaccination. The source is a man aged 18-30 years who received the YFV17D yellow fever vaccine.

The V and J genes are TRBV28 and TRBJ1-6; no clear D gene. Between the trimmed V and J ends, which lost 2 bases and 3 bases, there was a span of 8 bases. Germline loops: CDR1 MDHEN, CDR2 SYDVKM. CDR3 length equals 15 residues. In nucleotides, the CDR3 is TGTGCCAGCAGTTTAACAACTTACTATAATTCACCCCTCCACTTT. Translating gives CASSLTTYYNSPLHF.

At least ten counts were recorded for this clonotype. The chain employs TRBV13 and TRBJ2-3, with 7 bases that match TRBD2. The junction had 13 bases not matched to a gene; V was cut back by 4 bases and J by 6 bases. Germline CDR1 reads PRHDT; CDR2 reads FYEKMQ (reference sequence). The CDR3 contains 16 residues. The CDR3 DNA follows: TGTGCCAGCAGCTCCGCATATCGTACTAGCGCCGATACGCAGTATTTT. Encoded protein: CASSSAYRTSADTQYF.

The table lists this clonotype with many counts. J is TRBJ2-2 and V is TRBV28, with D possibly matching TRBD1 (5 bases). Per germline, CDR1 MDHEN and CDR2 SYDVKM. This CDR3 contains 14 residues. The germline V and J ends were trimmed by 3 bases and 6 bases, with 11 bases remaining between them. CDR3 sequence (DNA): TGTGCCAGCAGTTTTGCCAGGGCGGCCGGGGAGCTGTTTTTT. Encoded protein: CASSFARAAGELFF.

Concerning this clonotype: One end of the junction varies from germline; a read error may be responsible. The CDR3 coding sequence is TGTGCTACGGCGGGGGGGCCGGAGTCCATAAACATTGAGTACTTC. It encodes CATAGGPESINIEYF. The chain recombines TRBV6-5 with TRBJ2-4; 9 nucleotides line up with TRBD2. The CDR3 has 15 amino acids. Per the germline V gene, CDR1 is MNHEY and CDR2 is SVGAGI.

This clonotype was counted a few times. The V gene is TRBV12-5, the J gene TRBJ2-3; D gene unclear. Deletions cut 6 bases from V and 10 bases from J, with 14 bases between. The CDR3 loop spans 12 amino acids. Germline CDR1 reads LGHNT; CDR2 reads FRNRAP. The CDR3 DNA reads as TGTGCTAGTGGCCCCCGCCCCGAGGCGCAGTATTTT. Protein: CASGPRPEAQYF.

This clonotype was detected only a few times. The rearrangement joins TRBV7-2 to TRBJ2-3; no firm D call. The germline V gene has CDR1 SGHTA and CDR2 FQGNSA. This CDR3 spans 15 amino acids. Trimming left V 1 base short and J 3 bases short, with 11 bases between. The CDR3 DNA is TGTGCCAGCAGCTTAGTGGATGGGATTACAGATACGCAGTATTTT. This gives the protein CASSLVDGITDTQYF.

In this sample, this clonotype turned up a few times. V and J are TRBV5-6 and TRBJ2-2, with 11 positions matching TRBD2. The CDR3 totals 15 residues. V shed 5 bases, J shed 8 bases, and the junction held 8 bases outside the gene matches. The V gene's germline CDR1 is SGHDT and CDR2 YYEEEE. The CDR3 nucleotides are TGTGCCAGCAGGCGTCCGGGACTAGCGGCTGGGGAGCTGTTTTTT. Translated, it gives CASRRPGLAAGELFF.

The rearrangement uses TRBV7-7 and TRBJ1-6; D gene uncertain. This CDR3 contains 13 residues. Germline CDR1 SSHAT, CDR2 FNYEAQ (reference sequence). V was trimmed by 1 base and J by 9 bases, leaving 7 bases between them. CDR3 protein: CASSLGSGSPLHF. The CDR3 nucleotides read TGTGCCAGCAGCTTAGGGTCGGGTTCACCCCTCCACTTT.

Remarks on this clonotype: A much larger clone lies one base from this, so it may be a read error. J is TRBJ1-1 and V is TRBV29-1; 8 bases match TRBD1. V shed 4 bases and J 4 bases; nucleotides not matched to a gene: 11. This CDR3 region has 15 residues. The V gene's germline CDR1 is SQVTM and CDR2 ANQGSEA. In nucleotides, the CDR3 is TGCAGCGTTGCCTACACCGGGACAGGAAGCACTGAAGCTTTCTTT. It encodes CSVAYTGTGSTEAFF.

This clonotype was seen more than once but under ten times. The J gene is TRBJ2-2, the V gene TRBV28, with 9 bases matching TRBD1. V lost 10 bases, J lost 6 bases, and 15 bases stayed unmatched. The CDR3 spans 16 residues. In germline, CDR1 is MDHEN, CDR2 SYDVKM. The chain's CDR3 is CATKGQGILSAGELFF. The CDR3 nucleotides are TGTGCCACTAAGGGACAGGGTATCCTTTCTGCCGGGGAGCTGTTTTTT.

The CDR3 sequence is CATSARGTDHGYTF. The CDR3 coding sequence is TGTGCCACCAGTGCCCGGGGGACAGATCATGGCTACACCTTC. The J gene is TRBJ1-2, the V gene TRBV24-1, with 7 bases matching TRBD1. V trimming: 5 bases; J trimming: 6 bases; junction bases outside the gene matches: 8. The CDR3 is 14 amino acids. Per the germline V gene, CDR1 is KGHDR and CDR2 is SFDVKD.

The table lists this clonotype with a few counts. This chain connects TRBV7-3 to TRBJ2-3; maybe TRBD2 (6 bases). Trimming cost V 5 bases and J 0 bases, with 12 bases left between them. The CDR3 contains 15 residues. The germline V gene has CDR1 SGHTA and CDR2 FQGTGA. CDR3 sequence (DNA): TGTGCCAGCAGCCCCAGCCGGGGGAGCACAGATACGCAGTATTTT. It encodes CASSPSRGSTDTQYF. The full variable domain, rest sourced from reference TRBV7-3 and TRBJ2-3, is GAGVSQTPSNKVTEKGKYVELRCDPISGHTALYWYRQSLGQGPEFLIYFQGTGAADDSGLPNDRFFAVRPEGSVSTLKIQRTERGDSAVYLCASSPSRGSTDTQYFGPGTRLTVL.

This clonotype has just a few counts. The CDR3 sequence: CASSYGGRSYNEQFF. CDR3 sequence (DNA): TGTGCCAGCAGTTACGGGGGGCGATCCTACAATGAGCAGTTCTTC. This sequence joins TRBV2 and TRBJ2-1; the D gene is possibly TRBD2 (7 bases). Trimming cost V 5 bases and J 1 base, with 12 bases left between them. The CDR3 is 15 residues long. The germline CDR1 and CDR2 sequences are SNHLY and FYNNEI. Variable domain in full (rest from reference TRBV2 and TRBJ2-1): EPEVTQTPSHQVTQMGQEVILRCVPISNHLYFYWYRQILGQKVEFLVSFYNNEISEKSEIFDDQFSVERPDGSNFTLKIRSTKLEDSAMYFCASSYGGRSYNEQFFGPGTRLTVL.

This clonotype was observed at least ten times. J is TRBJ2-6 and V is TRBV9, with 8 positions matching TRBD1. With V trimmed by 4 bases and J by 0 bases, 3 bases remained unmatched. CDR1 SGDLS and CDR2 YYNGEE come from the germline V gene. This CDR3 is built from 16 residues. The CDR3 is CASSLTGDSGANVLTF. The CDR3 region has the DNA TGTGCCAGCAGCCTGACAGGGGACTCTGGGGCCAACGTCCTGACTTTC.

This clonotype was detected ten times or more. This CDR3 is CASSPMADYNEQFF. The CDR3 nucleotides read TGCGCCAGCAGCCCCATGGCGGATTACAATGAGCAGTTCTTC. V gene TRBV5-1 combines with J gene TRBJ2-1, with no clear D. CDR1 and CDR2 from the germline V gene are SGHRS and YFSETQ. The V end lost 4 bases, the J end lost 4 bases, and 12 bases lay between the germline ends. The CDR3 length is 14 residues.

Ten or more counts support this clonotype. The CDR3 nucleotides read TGCGCCAGCAGCCCTTGGACTAGCGACTACAATGAGCAGTTCTTC. This codes for CASSPWTSDYNEQFF. The V call is TRBV5-1, the J call TRBJ2-1, with 9 positions matching TRBD2. The CDR3 covers 15 residues. V gave up 4 bases and J gave up 3 bases; unmatched junction bases: 5. Germline lookup yields CDR1 SGHRS and CDR2 YFSETQ.

The V and J genes are TRBV7-9 and TRBJ2-3; 8 nucleotides line up with TRBD1. The CDR3 length is 15 residues. Per germline, CDR1 SEHNR and CDR2 FQNEAQ (reference sequence). J gave up 3 bases and V 5 bases, and 7 bases lay outside the gene matches. CDR3 sequence reads: CASSPSGQGTDTQYF. The CDR3 DNA follows: TGTGCCAGCAGCCCCTCCGGACAGGGTACAGATACGCAGTATTTT.

In this sample, this clonotype turned up many times. V and J are TRBV5-1 and TRBJ2-5, with D unresolved. Trimming took 0 bases from V and 4 from J, leaving 7 bases between them. This CDR3 is built from 13 residues. Germline CDR1 SGHRS, CDR2 YFSETQ. CDR3 residues: CASSLGELETQYF. CDR3 in DNA: TGCGCCAGCAGCTTGGGCGAGTTAGAGACCCAGTACTTC. Full variable domain (rest looked up from reference TRBV5-1 and TRBJ2-5): KAGVTQTPRYLIKTRGQQVTLSCSPISGHRSVSWYQQTPGQGLQFLFEYFSETQRNKGNFPGRFSGRQFSNSRSEMNVSTLELGDSALYLCASSLGELETQYFGPGTRLLVL.

This clonotype was seen at least ten times. At one of its ends the junction is not consistent with the germline gene, which may arise from a read error. The CDR3 nucleotides are TGTGCCAGCAGCTTGGGCGGTTACACAGATACGCAGTATTTT. Its protein is CASSLGGYTDTQYF. The gene calls are TRBV5-1 and TRBJ2-3; no clear D. The CDR3 runs to 14 residues. The germline CDR1 and CDR2 sequences are SGHRS and YFSETQ.

This clonotype was counted many times. This chain uses TRBV6-2 or TRBV6-3 with TRBJ2-7, with TRBD2 matching over 11 bases. This CDR3 comprises 17 residues. After removal of 5 bases from V and 0 bases from J, the junction contained 9 bases not matched to a gene. Looked up from germline, CDR1 is MNHEY and CDR2 is SVGEGT. This CDR3 is CASSPDVGTSGSYEQYF. The CDR3 DNA reads TGTGCCAGCAGTCCTGACGTCGGGACTAGCGGCTCCTACGAGCAGTACTTC.

The table lists this clonotype with many counts. The chain combines TRBV20-1 with TRBJ1-1, with no clear D. The length of the CDR3 is 12 residues. Per germline, CDR1 DFQATT and CDR2 SNEGSKA (reference sequence). Trimming pared 5 bases from V and 3 bases from J, leaving 10 bases between. CDR3 region: CSAPKEYTEAFF. CDR3 nucleotides: TGCAGTGCTCCCAAGGAGTACACTGAAGCTTTCTTT.

This clonotype was counted between two and nine times. The chain links TRBV7-9 to TRBJ2-1; D could derive from TRBD1 or TRBD2 (7 bases each). V lost 3 bases and J lost 8, with 14 bases in between. This CDR3 region has 14 residues. CDR1 is SEHNR, CDR2 FQNEAQ, per germline (reference sequence). CDR3 region: CASSFGEGAHEQFF. The DNA of the CDR3 is TGTGCCAGCAGCTTTGGGGAGGGGGCCCATGAGCAGTTCTTC.

There are a few counts of this clonotype. This chain joins TRBV25-1 and TRBJ2-7; the match to TRBD1 covers 8 bases. V shed 6 bases and J 3 bases; nucleotides not matched to a gene: 4. The CDR3 loop spans 13 amino acids. Germline CDR1 and CDR2: MGHDK and SYGVNS. The CDR3 DNA reads as TGTGCCAGCAGCGAGACAGGGGTCTACGAGCAGTACTTC. Translation gives CASSETGVYEQYF.

In its sample, this clonotype was seen many times. The gene calls are TRBV4-3 and TRBJ2-1; 9 bases are a match to TRBD1. The CDR3 runs 15 residues. Per germline, CDR1 LGHNA and CDR2 YSLEER. With 4 bases clipped from V and 3 bases from J, the junction kept 4 bases outside the gene matches. CDR3 sequence: CASSLGQGYYNEQFF. CDR3 sequence (DNA): TGCGCCAGCAGCCTCGGACAGGGGTACTACAATGAGCAGTTCTTC.

V usage is TRBV4-2 and J usage is TRBJ2-2; no firm D call. CDR1 LGHNA and CDR2 YNFKEQ come from the germline V gene. The CDR3 runs to 15 residues. V lost 2 bases and J lost 2, with 9 bases in between. The CDR3 sequence: CASSQRTVNTGELFF. Here the CDR3 DNA reads TGTGCCAGCAGCCAACGAACAGTCAACACCGGGGAGCTGTTTTTT.

This clonotype was detected only a few times. V usage is TRBV7-9 and J usage is TRBJ2-7, with 7 bases that match TRBD1. The CDR3 contains 15 residues. Trimming cost V 5 bases and J 7 bases; bases outside gene matches: 14. Germline CDR1 SEHNR, CDR2 FQNEAQ (reference sequence). The CDR3 region has the DNA TGTGCCAGCAGCGTTATCAGGGGGTACTTGAGGGAGCAGTACGTC. It encodes CASSVIRGYLREQYV.

This clonotype appeared a few times. The chain employs TRBV2 and TRBJ2-7; TRBD2 might be the D (5 bases). V shed 3 bases and J shed 4 bases, with 16 bases lying between them. This CDR3 contains 15 residues. The germline gives CDR1 SNHLY, CDR2 FYNNEI. The CDR3 loop is CASSESPGTNYEQYF. CDR3 DNA sequence: TGTGCCAGCAGTGAGTCCCCGGGAACGAATTACGAGCAGTACTTC.

This clonotype was detected ten times or more. CDR3 nucleotide sequence: TGTGCCAGCAGTTTCTGGACTCTAACCTCCCAAGAGACCCAGTACTTC. Its translation: CASSFWTLTSQETQYF. V usage is TRBV28 and J usage is TRBJ2-5; the D gene is possibly TRBD2 (5 bases). This CDR3 has 16 amino acids. The V and J ends lost 3 bases and 1 base respectively, with 15 bases between them. Looked up from germline, CDR1 is MDHEN and CDR2 is SYDVKM.

This chain joins TRBV19 and TRBJ2-7; 10 nucleotides agree with TRBD2. The CDR3 totals 17 residues. Per the germline V gene, CDR1 is LNHDA and CDR2 is SQIVND (reference sequence). J was trimmed by 3 bases and V by 8 bases; bases with no gene match: 16. The CDR3 here is CASAPGLASDWVYEQYV. The CDR3 DNA reads TGTGCCAGTGCACCGGGACTAGCGTCAGATTGGGTCTACGAGCAGTACGTC.